A selection of T cell receptor beta chains follows, all from one sample in a study of radiotherapy plus CTLA-4 blockade in lung cancer. Clones were sequenced by immunoSEQ multiplex PCR, and TCRdb holds only the in-frame ones, with some missing. The sample contains 23,000 or so clones, roughly 70% of which appear only once. This specimen consisted of peripheral blood, obtained from a patient treated with radiotherapy plus ipilimumab. The receptors derive from a human donor with non-small cell lung cancer whose response to radiotherapy plus ipilimumab could not be evaluated. Both conserved end residues are part of each CDR3. The D gene is left open where the match is weak. Where a row states a size, it is once, few, many or the class of an expanded clone; other rows omit it.

v_call: TRBV4-1; clone_size: .; j_call: TRBJ1-4; d_call: .; cdr3_length: 17; cdr3_aa: CASSPRPRERANEKLFF; cdr3_nt: TGCGCCAGCAGCCCCCGCCCTCGGGAGAGGGCTAATGAAAAACTGTTTTTT
v_call: TRBV9; clone_size: .; j_call: TRBJ2-6; d_call: .; cdr3_length: 15; cdr3_aa: CASSSLGAGANVLTF; cdr3_nt: TGTGCCAGCAGCTCTTTGGGAGCTGGGGCCAACGTCCTGACTTTC
v_call: TRBV5-1; clone_size: .; j_call: TRBJ2-1; d_call: .; cdr3_length: 15; cdr3_aa: CASSLSTHANNEQFF; cdr3_nt: TGCGCCAGCAGCTTGTCTACGCACGCTAACAATGAGCAGTTCTTC
v_call: TRBV6-5; clone_size: medium-sized; j_call: TRBJ2-7; d_call: TRBD2; cdr3_length: 13; cdr3_aa: CASKRDPRGEQYF; cdr3_nt: TGTGCCAGTAAGCGGGACCCCCGGGGGGAGCAGTACTTC
v_call: TRBV7-9; clone_size: once; j_call: TRBJ2-1; d_call: TRBD1; cdr3_length: 17; cdr3_aa: CASSSLGTGLSYNEQFF; cdr3_nt: TGTGCCAGCAGCTCCCTAGGGACAGGACTCTCCTACAATGAGCAGTTCTTC
v_call: TRBV7-2; clone_size: .; j_call: TRBJ2-2; d_call: TRBD2; cdr3_length: 14; cdr3_aa: CASSPTSGTGELFF; cdr3_nt: TGTGCCAGCAGCCCGACTAGCGGGACCGGGGAGCTGTTTTTT
v_call: TRBV7-9; clone_size: .; j_call: TRBJ1-1; d_call: .; cdr3_length: 15; cdr3_aa: CASSLAQGLFTEAFF; cdr3_nt: TGTGCCAGCAGCTTAGCTCAGGGCCTGTTCACTGAAGCTTTCTTT
v_call: TRBV7-7; clone_size: few; j_call: TRBJ2-5; d_call: .; cdr3_length: 13; cdr3_aa: CASSRQDQETQYF; cdr3_nt: TGTGCTAGCAGCCGCCAGGACCAAGAGACCCAGTACTTC
v_call: TRBV29-1; clone_size: .; j_call: TRBJ1-2; d_call: TRBD1; cdr3_length: 12; cdr3_aa: CSVGTGAYGYTF; cdr3_nt: TGCAGCGTGGGGACAGGGGCCTATGGCTACACCTTC
v_call: TRBV10-3; clone_size: .; j_call: TRBJ2-1; d_call: .; cdr3_length: 12; cdr3_aa: CAISRKGQGQFF; cdr3_nt: TGTGCCATCAGTAGGAAAGGGCAGGGACAGTTCTTC
v_call: TRBV30; clone_size: many; j_call: TRBJ2-5; d_call: .; cdr3_length: 13; cdr3_aa: CAWSNPRQETQYF; cdr3_nt: TGTGCCTGGAGTAATCCCCGCCAAGAGACCCAGTACTTC
v_call: TRBV18; clone_size: once; j_call: TRBJ1-4; d_call: .; cdr3_length: 16; cdr3_aa: CASSTTGYPTNEKLFF; cdr3_nt: TGTGCCAGCTCAACCACAGGGTACCCAACTAATGAAAAACTGTTTTTT
v_call: TRBV5-1; clone_size: .; j_call: TRBJ1-2; d_call: .; cdr3_length: 13; cdr3_aa: CASSLDRDYGYTF; cdr3_nt: TGCGCCAGCAGCTTGGACAGGGACTATGGCTACACCTTC
v_call: TRBV15; clone_size: .; j_call: TRBJ1-5; d_call: .; cdr3_length: 13; cdr3_aa: CATSRGHDQPQHF; cdr3_nt: TGTGCCACCAGCAGGGGGCACGACCAGCCCCAGCATTTT
v_call: TRBV29-1; clone_size: once; j_call: TRBJ2-3; d_call: .; cdr3_length: 12; cdr3_aa: CSGLISTDTQYF; cdr3_nt: TGCAGCGGACTTATAAGCACAGATACGCAGTATTTT
v_call: TRBV18; clone_size: .; j_call: TRBJ2-1; d_call: TRBD2; cdr3_length: 17; cdr3_aa: CASSPRTSGSAINEQFF; cdr3_nt: TGTGCCAGCTCACCTCGGACTAGCGGGAGCGCTATCAATGAGCAGTTCTTC
v_call: TRBV6-5; clone_size: few; j_call: TRBJ2-1; d_call: TRBD1; cdr3_length: 15; cdr3_aa: CASSWGQGGFNEQFF; cdr3_nt: TGTGCCAGCAGTTGGGGACAGGGAGGTTTCAATGAGCAGTTCTTC
v_call: TRBV7-3; clone_size: .; j_call: TRBJ2-7; d_call: TRBD2; cdr3_length: 15; cdr3_aa: CASSSDSGSGYEQYF; cdr3_nt: TGTGCCAGCAGCTCCGATAGCGGGAGTGGGTACGAGCAGTACTTC
v_call: TRBV6-1; clone_size: .; j_call: TRBJ1-2; d_call: TRBD1; cdr3_length: 15; cdr3_aa: CASSEAQGAGYGYTF; cdr3_nt: TGTGCCAGCAGTGAAGCGCAGGGGGCCGGCTATGGCTACACCTTC
v_call: TRBV18; clone_size: few; j_call: TRBJ2-7; d_call: TRBD1; cdr3_length: 16; cdr3_aa: CASSLYRGLNSYEQYF; cdr3_nt: TGTGCCAGCTCACTCTACAGGGGGCTGAACTCCTACGAGCAGTACTTC
v_call: TRBV14; clone_size: .; j_call: TRBJ1-2; d_call: .; cdr3_length: 14; cdr3_aa: CASSQLDALGGYTF; cdr3_nt: TGTGCCAGCAGCCAACTAGACGCCCTTGGGGGCTACACCTTC